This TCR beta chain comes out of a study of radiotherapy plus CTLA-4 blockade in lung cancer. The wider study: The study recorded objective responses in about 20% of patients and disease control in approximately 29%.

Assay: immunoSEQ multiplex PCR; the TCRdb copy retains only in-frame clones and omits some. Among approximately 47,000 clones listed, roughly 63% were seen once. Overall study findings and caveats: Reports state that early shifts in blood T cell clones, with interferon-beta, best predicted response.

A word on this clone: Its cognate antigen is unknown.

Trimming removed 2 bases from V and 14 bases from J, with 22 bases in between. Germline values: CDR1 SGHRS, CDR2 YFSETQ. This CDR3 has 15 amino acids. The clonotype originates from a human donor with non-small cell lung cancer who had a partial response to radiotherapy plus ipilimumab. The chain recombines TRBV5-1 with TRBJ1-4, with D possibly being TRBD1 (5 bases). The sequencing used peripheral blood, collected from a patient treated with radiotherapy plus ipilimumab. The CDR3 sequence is CASSFDRSPYGTLFF. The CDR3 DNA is TGCGCCAGCAGCTTCGACAGATCCCCTTATGGTACTCTGTTTTTT.